This TCR beta chain was documented in a study of blood T cell repertoires in COVID-19. Study-wide context: The samples span acute and convalescent COVID-19 from the United States, Italy and Spain.

The CDR3 length is 11 residues. The V gene lost 9 bases and the J gene lost 10 bases, with 15 bases spanning the gap. Germline lookup yields CDR1 LNHDA and CDR2 SQIVND (reference sequence). Sequenced by immunoSEQ multiplex PCR; TCRdb stores in-frame clones only, minus some. The table includes over 140,000 clones, 76% detected once. The sequenced material came from peripheral blood. This chain uses TRBV19 with TRBJ1-1, with D maybe TRBD1 (6 bases). The receptor was isolated from a woman older than 75 with active or convalescent COVID-19. This CDR3 is CASHTGTIAFF. As DNA, the CDR3 is TGTGCCAGCCATACCGGGACAATAGCTTTCTTT.